This TCR beta chain stems from a study of blood T cell repertoires in COVID-19 (dated by TCRdb to the early 2020s). Notes on the research overall: Collaborator samples came from the United States, Italy and Spain and covered acute and convalescent phases of COVID-19. Deeply sampled blood TCRbeta repertoires from subjects exposed to, actively infected with, or recovered from COVID-19 were included in the dataset. Samples came from the ongoing ImmuneRACE study (first 160 participants) plus 1,254 subjects from 6 global collaborators. The repertoires were released in a freely available public database meant as a resource for research on the immune response to SARS-CoV-2. The prospective study material was composed of cDNA or gDNA derived from T cells, B-cell-depleted T cells, or PBMCs. The sample metadata nearly always contained a de-identified subject ID, COVID-19 status, age in years and sex. Where HLA class I and class II types were available, the types were taken from metadata supplied by the sample provider, not from assay-based typing. Results the study describes overall, beyond this receptor: How much clinical and demographic metadata was included differed by source and by participant, and the metadata was provided uncurated.

For CDR1 and CDR2, the germline V gene (reference sequence) lists SEHNR and FQNEAQ. A distance of 12 bases separates the germline ends of V and J, which lose 0 bases and 15 bases respectively. The cysteine opens and the phenylalanine closes a CDR3 of 12 amino acids. The sequence is cut down to CDR3 DNA, 36 bases in frame from base 1. Each collaborating institution followed its own protocols to collect whole blood in K2EDTA tubes. For TCRbeta analysis, collaborators shipped samples in one of three forms: frozen whole blood, isolated PBMCs, or DNA extracted from either of those sample types. The immunoSEQ Assay, a bias-controlled multiplex PCR, was used to amplify TCRbeta CDR3 regions from genomic DNA. From the authors' description of their analysis: The number of nucleated cells in each sample was estimated by amplification of reference gene primers within the assay. To quantify the absolute abundance of each unique TCRbeta CDR3 rearrangement, sequence reads were collapsed and filtered. Productive Simpson clonality was computed per sample as the square root of Simpson's diversity index over productive rearrangements. This is the immuneACCESS table as TCRdb keeps it, with only in-frame sequences that have V and J called. A part of the clones is gone; compared with another copy, unresolved V genes explain less than half, and the rest is unexplained. The V and J calls and clone size are taken from that table; D and trimming were inferred from the DNA. The sample table holds a few hundred thousand clones, of which more than 70% were seen once. Of the sample, around 1.2% falls within the top ten clones.

Comments on this clone: Its antigen is not yet known. Per-base qualities were not stored, and no clone one base away is much larger.

Recombination joined TRBV7-9 with TRBJ1-5; the D gene assignment is ambiguous. The receptor's source is a woman aged 45-65 years with acute or convalescent COVID-19. The specimen was peripheral blood. The nucleotides are TGTGCCAGCAGCTTAGCGCTAAATCCCTTGCATTTT. It codes for CASSLALNPLHF.